This T cell receptor (beta chain) was profiled in a study of shared clonotypes between healthy human individuals. Study-level background: Used for every donor were three CD4 naive, three CD4 memory, two CD8 naive and one CD8 memory plate. The study, taken as a whole, reports: Sharing of clonotypes among donors was expected to vary with sequencing depth. The study found lower generation probabilities in non-shared clonotypes than in those shared by all four donors.

The CDR3 has 15 amino acids. The germline CDR1 and CDR2 sequences are KGHSH and LQKENI. Trimming removed 4 bases at V and 6 bases at J, with 15 bases between. Naive CD8 cells were CD45RO-negative, positively selected for CCR7, excluding terminally differentiated effector memory CD45RA+ cells. This clone came up once. Its antigen is not identified. Per the original data handling: Junction-only sequences produced by ImmunoSEQ had no quality scores, so filtering differed. Clones were read by immunoSEQ multiplex PCR, and TCRdb kept only the in-frame ones, dropping some. The V and J calls and clone size are taken from that table; D and trimming were inferred from the DNA. The profile shows almost 700,000 clones, 92% of them singletons.

The sample taken for sequencing was naive CD8+ T cells sorted from blood. This clonotype was obtained from a man aged 25 to 40 in good health. The chain carries TRBV18 and TRBJ1-4; D is undetermined. CDR3 DNA sequence: TGTGCCAGCTCACATCCCATGGTTGGGGATGAAAAACTGTTTTTT. This encodes CASSHPMVGDEKLFF.